This T cell receptor (beta chain) comes out of a study of control samples from healthy donors and cancer patients. Method: immunoSEQ multiplex PCR; TCRdb's copy keeps in-frame clones and lacks some. The specimen's table records about 210,000 clones. The CDR3 consists of 16 residues. Germline V gene sequence: CDR1 SGHTA, CDR2 FQGNSA. The germline V and J ends were trimmed by 1 base and 5 bases, with 17 bases remaining between them. V usage is TRBV7-2 and J usage is TRBJ2-5; possibly TRBD2 for D (7 bases). The receptor was isolated from a woman aged 30 to 39 in good health. What was sequenced was blood. CDR3 sequence reads: CASSLGVLRGGETQYF. CDR3 nucleotides: TGTGCCAGCAGCTTAGGAGTCTTAAGGGGGGGGGAGACCCAGTACTTC.